These 23 T cell receptor beta chains originate from one sample sequenced in a study of regulatory T cells in long-lasting Graves disease. Described time point: persistent/refractory GD, antithyroid drugs over 5 years with positive TRAb. Making the TCR library involved RNA that had been extracted from PBMCs. The authors built TCR beta libraries using iRepertoire HTBI primers and Arm-PCR of CDR3 regions. MiXCR, applied by TCRdb to the multiplex PCR reads, yields one record per CDR3 protein. The sample consists of 300,000 to 400,000 distinct CDR3 sequences, around a fifth of them appearing once. The sequencing here drew on peripheral blood mononuclear cells (PBMCs), taken when the disease was refractory, from a patient treated with antithyroid drugs. Receptors originate from a female donor with Graves disease.

For the CDR3, the DNA is TGTGCCAGCACCGAGGGGACAGAAGAGACCCAGTACTTC. Its translation: CASTEGTEETQYF. The chain joins TRBV28 to TRBJ2-5; 7 bases line up with TRBD1. CDR3 length: 13 amino acids. The germline V gene encodes CDR1 MDHEN and CDR2 SYDVKM. V dropped 7 bases and J dropped 3; count of bases not matched to a gene: 5.

A remark on this clonotype: Germline is not matched at one junction end, which may reflect a read error. The V and J genes are TRBV6-5 and TRBJ1-1; the D is unclear. The CDR3 loop spans 15 amino acids. Looked up from germline, CDR1 is MNHEY and CDR2 is SVGAGI. This CDR3 is CASSYYIGPATEVFF. DNA for the CDR3: TGTGCCAGCAGTTACTACATAGGGCCAGCCACTGAAGTTTTCTTT.

This clonotype was counted between two and nine times. The chain employs TRBV7-8 and TRBJ2-7, with no clear D. CDR1 and CDR2 (germline): SGHVS, FQNEAQ. The CDR3 spans 16 residues. The V and J ends lost 4 bases and 2 bases respectively, with 18 bases between them. CDR3 region: CASSSRLGKAPYEQYF. CDR3 DNA sequence: TGTGCCAGCAGCTCAAGGCTTGGAAAAGCCCCCTACGAGCAGTACTTC.

This clonotype was seen at least ten times. The chain combines TRBV12-3 or TRBV12-4 with TRBJ1-2; tentative D call: TRBD1 (6 bases). Trimming shortened V by 3 bases and J by 12 bases, and 20 bases separated the two germline ends. The CDR3 loop spans 14 amino acids. The CDR3 spells CASSLNRALGMDTF. As DNA, the CDR3 is TGTGCCAGCAGTTTGAACAGGGCCCTGGGGATGGACACCTTC.

The V gene is TRBV12-5, the J gene TRBJ1-1; no definite D call. The germline CDR1 and CDR2 sequences are LGHNT and FRNRAP. V dropped 0 bases and J dropped 2 bases, with 13 bases sitting between them. The CDR3 totals 16 residues. The CDR3 sequence is CASGLVTGPPNTEAFF. CDR3 nucleotides: TGTGCTAGTGGTTTGGTAACCGGGCCCCCTAACACTGAAGCTTTCTTT.

This rearrangement joins TRBV29-1 to TRBJ1-1, with a possible D match to TRBD1 (5 bases). CDR3 length: 13 amino acids. V lost 4 bases, J lost 12 bases, and 21 bases lay in between. Germline assignment: CDR1 SQVTM and CDR2 ANQGSEA. The CDR3, as DNA: TGCAGCGTTGGAGGGACGGTAGAAGCAGGACCTTTCTTT. Protein sequence: CSVGGTVEAGPFF.

This chain connects TRBV6-1 to TRBJ1-5, with 7 bases identical to TRBD1. The germline CDR1 and CDR2 sequences are MNHNS and SASEGT. The CDR3 runs 15 residues. The V gene end was trimmed by 6 bases and the J gene end by 3 bases; junction bases not matched to a gene: 8. The CDR3: CASRTKTGDNQPQHF. As DNA, the CDR3 is TGTGCCAGCAGAACTAAAACAGGGGACAATCAGCCCCAGCATTTT.

V and J are TRBV7-2 and TRBJ2-7; tentative D call: TRBD2 (6 bases). CDR3 length equals 14 residues. Trimming removed 5 bases from V and 2 bases from J, with 13 bases in between. The germline gives CDR1 SGHTA, CDR2 FQGNSA. The DNA of the CDR3 is TGTGCCAGCAGCCTCGAGCGGGCCACCTACGAGCAGTACTTC. The encoded protein is CASSLERATYEQYF.

The gene calls are TRBV10-1 and TRBJ1-5; D perhaps matches TRBD1 (5 bases). Germline-derived CDR1 and CDR2 are WNHNN and SYGVQD (reference sequence). With 7 bases removed from V and 3 bases from J, the gap between germline ends came to 10 bases. The CDR3 is 13 residues long. The CDR3 region is CASNQGINQPQHF. CDR3 DNA: TGCGCCAGCAACCAGGGAATCAATCAGCCCCAGCATTTT.

This rearrangement joins TRBV7-8 to TRBJ1-5; TRBD1 is a possible D gene (6 bases). The V gene lost 6 bases and the J gene lost 7 bases, with 25 bases spanning the gap. The CDR3 runs to 17 residues. Germline lookup yields CDR1 SGHVS and CDR2 FQNEAQ. This CDR3 reads CASSLIPQGSLDQPQHF. The CDR3 DNA follows: TGTGCCAGCAGTCTTATTCCTCAGGGGAGTCTAGACCAGCCCCAGCATTTT.

About this clonotype: Since a much larger clone is just one base distant, this may be a read error. The chain recombines TRBV7-9 with TRBJ2-7; TRBD1 aligns across 8 bases. V gave up 3 bases and J gave up 5 bases; unmatched junction bases: 21. The CDR3 runs 19 residues. Looked up from germline, CDR1 is SEHNR and CDR2 is FQNEAQ (reference sequence). CDR3 residues: CASSFRRPGQERSLDEQYF. The CDR3 DNA follows: TGTGCCAGCAGCTTCCGAAGGCCGGGACAGGAGAGATCCCTCGACGAGCAGTACTTC.

In this sample, this clonotype turned up many times. The V gene is TRBV19, the J gene TRBJ1-1; weak D call: TRBD1 (5 bases). V was pared by 3 bases and J by 4 bases, with 15 bases between. This CDR3 is built from 15 residues. Looked up from germline, CDR1 is LNHDA and CDR2 is SQIVND (reference sequence). The CDR3 coding sequence is TGTGCCAGTAGTATGGGGCAGGGAATTCGCACTGAAGCTTTCTTT. It codes for CASSMGQGIRTEAFF.

J is TRBJ1-4 and V is TRBV5-1; D remains ambiguous. CDR3 length: 13 residues. Trimming removed 1 base from V and 8 bases from J, with 9 bases in between. Germline-derived CDR1 and CDR2 are SGHRS and YFSETQ. CDR3 DNA sequence: TGCGCCAGCAGCTTGTCCCCAGAGGAAAAACTGTTTTTT. This translates into CASSLSPEEKLFF.

This clonotype was seen at least ten times. The rearrangement uses TRBV19 and TRBJ1-6, with D unresolved. The CDR3 extends over 19 amino acids. The germline CDR1 and CDR2 sequences are LNHDA and SQIVND (reference sequence). Trimming shortened V by 2 bases and J by 6 bases, and 23 bases separated the two germline ends. DNA for the CDR3: TGTGCCAGTAGTATATGGTCTCCATTTGGCGCCGGTGGTAATTCACCCCTCCACTTT. Translation: CASSIWSPFGAGGNSPLHF.

This clonotype was seen many times. Germline is not matched at one junction end, which may reflect a read error. The chain uses TRBV6-1 and TRBJ1-1, with 7 positions matching TRBD1. This CDR3 region has 13 residues. The germline gives CDR1 MNHNS, CDR2 SASEGT. This chain's CDR3 is CASSRQGWTEAFF. DNA of the CDR3: TGCGCCAGCAGTCGACAGGGCTGGACTGAAGCTTTCTTT.

The chain uses TRBV20-1 and TRBJ1-2; 9 positions agree with TRBD1. V dropped 0 bases and J dropped 4; count of bases not matched to a gene: 3. Germline CDR1 DFQATT, CDR2 SNEGSKA (reference sequence). CDR3 length equals 14 residues. CDR3 DNA: TGCAGTGCTAGAGATTTGGGACAGGGCTATGGCTACACCTTC. Residues: CSARDLGQGYGYTF.

This chain joins TRBV25-1 and TRBJ2-3, with unresolved D. The CDR3 runs 13 residues. V was pared by 2 bases and J by 6 bases, with 9 bases between. Germline V gives CDR1 MGHDK, CDR2 SYGVNS. CDR3 amino acids: CASSEGWGDTQYF. CDR3 in DNA: TGTGCCAGCAGTGAAGGATGGGGTGATACGCAGTATTTT.

A note on this clonotype: An end of the junction does not agree with germline; a read error may underlie this. The rearrangement links TRBV20-1 to TRBJ1-1; D possibly corresponds to TRBD1 (6 bases). CDR1 is DFQATT and CDR2 is SNEGSKA in the germline V gene (reference sequence). The CDR3 extends over 12 amino acids. The CDR3: CSARGGVTEAFF. For the CDR3, the DNA is TGCAGTGCCAGAGGGGGGGTCACTGAAGCTTTCTTT.

This clonotype was counted many times. The V gene is TRBV6-1, the J gene TRBJ2-7; 7 bases map to TRBD2. The germline V gene has CDR1 MNHNS and CDR2 SASEGT. V shed 7 bases, J shed 0 bases, and the junction held 3 bases outside the gene matches. This CDR3 contains 13 residues. In DNA, the CDR3 is TGTGCCAGCACCCGGGACTACTCCTACGAGCAGTACTTC. This encodes CASTRDYSYEQYF.

V gene TRBV20-1 combines with J gene TRBJ2-1; 12 nucleotides match TRBD2. The CDR3 loop spans 14 amino acids. V trimming: 6 bases; J trimming: 4 bases; junction bases outside the gene matches: 4. Germline CDR1 and CDR2: DFQATT and SNEGSKA (reference sequence). The CDR3 reads CSARTSGTYNEQFF. CDR3 sequence (DNA): TGCAGTGCAAGGACTAGCGGGACTTACAATGAGCAGTTCTTC.

The genes are TRBV2 and TRBJ1-2; the D is unclear. CDR3 length: 14 amino acids. Germline values: CDR1 SNHLY, CDR2 FYNNEI. V lost 6 bases and J 0 bases, leaving 11 bases between the germline ends. CDR3 DNA sequence: TGTGCCAGCAGGATAGCGTTAGCTAACTATGGCTACACCTTC. It specifies CASRIALANYGYTF. Supplemented by reference TRBV2 and TRBJ1-2, the full variable domain reads EPEVTQTPSHQVTQMGQEVILRCVPISNHLYFYWYRQILGQKVEFLVSFYNNEISEKSEIFDDQFSVERPDGSNFTLKIRSTKLEDSAMYFCASRIALANYGYTFGSGTRLTVV.

This clonotype appeared many times. CDR3 coding DNA: TGTGCCGGACAGGCGCCGTACCAAGAGACCCAGTACTTC. This codes for CAGQAPYQETQYF. The chain uses TRBV7-9 and TRBJ2-5; 7 positions match TRBD1. The trim removed 11 bases at V and 0 bases at J, leaving 6 bases unmatched. The CDR3 runs to 13 residues. Per germline, CDR1 SEHNR and CDR2 FQNEAQ (reference sequence).

The rearrangement links TRBV6-2 or TRBV6-3 to TRBJ2-3, with 12 bases that match TRBD2. Per the germline V gene, CDR1 is MNHEY and CDR2 is SVGEGT. This CDR3 spans 16 amino acids. With V trimmed by 6 bases and J by 1 base, 5 bases remained unmatched. CDR3 residues: CASSNGLAGRTDTQYF. For the CDR3, the DNA is TGTGCCAGCAGCAACGGACTAGCGGGACGCACAGATACGCAGTATTTT.